This T cell receptor (beta chain) derives from a study of breast tumors, draining lymph nodes, adjacent tissues. Study results and caveats: Tumor repertoires ranked between lymph nodes and nontumor tissue in diversity, with V and J gene preferences. Tumor and nontumor repertoires were significantly more similar in luminal-like than in basal-like breast cancer. That most tumor T cells come from lymph nodes remained unproven.

Samples came from axillary lymph nodes draining the breast cancer. V lost 8 bases to trimming and J lost 3 bases; unmatched junction nucleotides: 8. Germline CDR1 is DFQATT and CDR2 is SNEGSKA (reference sequence). The CDR3 consists of 13 residues. Worth noting for this clonotype: Its antigen is currently unknown.

Via MiXCR, TCRdb re-called the multiplex PCR reads, giving one row per CDR3 protein. The sample yields about 100,000 distinct CDR3 sequences, around 20% seen once. This clonotype was sampled from a female donor with breast cancer. Some clones in this sample may be carry-over from other donors' samples. Sequences were obtained from axillary lymph node tissue. V usage is TRBV20-1 and J usage is TRBJ2-7, with 9 bases fitting TRBD2. The CDR3 loop is CSTVAGAIYEQYF. CDR3 DNA: TGCAGTACCGTAGCGGGAGCAATCTACGAGCAGTACTTC.